This T cell receptor beta chain was recovered during a study of control samples from healthy donors and cancer patients. Data came from immunoSEQ multiplex PCR; TCRdb stores just in-frame clones and leaves some out. In total, the table holds around 190,000 clones. Germline assignment: CDR1 SGHRS and CDR2 YFSETQ. The length of the CDR3 is 14 residues. Trimming removed 3 bases at V and 4 bases at J, with 13 bases between. This sequence originates from a woman in her thirties in good health. This chain uses TRBV5-1 with TRBJ1-2; maybe TRBD1 (5 bases). The material sequenced was blood. CDR3: CASSSGDGLYGYTF. As DNA, the CDR3 is TGCGCCAGCAGCTCGGGGGACGGCCTCTATGGCTACACCTTC.